The rows below give T cell receptor beta chains drawn from one sample of a study of CD8+ T cells in alopecia areata. The repertoire was sequenced with immunoSEQ multiplex PCR; TCRdb's copy has only in-frame clones and lacks some. This table holds a few hundred thousand clones, about two fifths found once. The source material was CD4+ T cells sorted from blood, sampled at approximately week 34, from a patient treated with tofacitinib. The receptors were sampled from a human donor with alopecia areata. CDR3s include the opening cysteine and the closing phenylalanine or tryptophan. Fields, in order: J gene, D gene, V gene, clone size, CDR3 protein, CDR3 DNA. D genes are given only for firm matches. The listing skips clone size in some rows; elsewhere it reads once, few, many or a size class.

j_call: TRBJ2-4
d_call: -
v_call: TRBV5-6
clone_size: -
cdr3_aa: CASSLDSVGNIQYF
cdr3_nt: TGTGCCAGCAGCTTGGATTCGGTCGGCAACATTCAGTACTTC

j_call: TRBJ2-1
d_call: -
v_call: TRBV7-9
clone_size: -
cdr3_aa: CASSSADGVKEQFF
cdr3_nt: TGTGCCAGCAGTTCCGCCGACGGGGTTAAAGAGCAGTTCTTC

j_call: TRBJ2-5
d_call: -
v_call: TRBV13
clone_size: -
cdr3_aa: CASSLEEQGTQETQYF
cdr3_nt: TGTGCCAGCAGCTTAGAGGAACAGGGAACGCAAGAGACCCAGTACTTC

j_call: TRBJ2-5
d_call: TRBD2
v_call: TRBV7-2
clone_size: -
cdr3_aa: CASSREAGLQETQYF
cdr3_nt: TGTGCCAGCAGCCGGGAAGCGGGGTTACAAGAGACCCAGTACTTC

j_call: TRBJ2-1
d_call: -
v_call: TRBV7-9
clone_size: -
cdr3_aa: CASSPSYYDEQFF
cdr3_nt: TGTGCCAGCAGCCCCAGTTACTATGATGAGCAGTTCTTC

j_call: TRBJ2-2
d_call: TRBD2
v_call: TRBV14
clone_size: -
cdr3_aa: CASSPPGGLQTANTGELFF
cdr3_nt: TGTGCCAGCAGCCCCCCGGGGGGACTTCAAACCGCGAACACCGGGGAGCTGTTTTTT

j_call: TRBJ2-6
d_call: -
v_call: TRBV14
clone_size: -
cdr3_aa: CASSRPQSSGANVLTF
cdr3_nt: TGTGCCAGCAGCCGCCCGCAGAGCTCTGGGGCCAACGTCCTGACTTTC

j_call: TRBJ2-7
d_call: TRBD1
v_call: TRBV19
clone_size: few
cdr3_aa: CASSVDRTGKTYEQYF
cdr3_nt: TGTGCCAGTAGTGTGGACAGGACAGGAAAAACCTACGAGCAGTACTTC

j_call: TRBJ2-7
d_call: TRBD2
v_call: TRBV7-2
clone_size: few
cdr3_aa: CASSPRTSGRGEQYF
cdr3_nt: TGTGCCAGCAGTCCCCGGACTAGCGGGAGAGGGGAGCAGTACTTC

j_call: TRBJ2-7
d_call: -
v_call: TRBV2
clone_size: -
cdr3_aa: CASSFYEQYF
cdr3_nt: TGTGCCAGCAGTTTCTACGAGCAGTACTTC

j_call: TRBJ1-5
d_call: -
v_call: TRBV6-1
clone_size: -
cdr3_aa: CASSRVQPQHF
cdr3_nt: TGTGCCAGCAGTAGAGTCCAGCCCCAGCATTTT

j_call: TRBJ1-4
d_call: -
v_call: TRBV14
clone_size: -
cdr3_aa: CASSRQGVANEKLFF
cdr3_nt: TGTGCCAGCAGCCGCCAGGGTGTTGCTAATGAAAAACTGTTTTTT